This record covers a single TCR beta chain. Healthy donors of bone marrow made up the group. The sample originates from a study of cytomegalovirus exposure and HLA in healthy donors. PCR amplification relied on 60 Vbeta primers (plus 13 Jbeta primers). Only in-frame clones appear in the TCRdb table, and some are missing; sequencing was by immunoSEQ multiplex PCR. The sample records 200,000 to 300,000 clones, about 81% being singletons. This clonotype was obtained from a woman aged 40-49 years in good health and CMV-seropositive. The specimen was PBMCs.

The DNA of the CDR3 is TGTGCCAGCAGTTTATACGCAGGGGAGACTGAAGCTTTCTTT. It yields the protein CASSLYAGETEAFF. The genes are TRBV28 and TRBJ1-1; a possible D gene is TRBD1 (6 bases). Germline V lookup: CDR1 MDHEN, CDR2 SYDVKM. The V and J ends lost 1 base and 5 bases respectively, with 11 bases between them. CDR3 length equals 14 residues.